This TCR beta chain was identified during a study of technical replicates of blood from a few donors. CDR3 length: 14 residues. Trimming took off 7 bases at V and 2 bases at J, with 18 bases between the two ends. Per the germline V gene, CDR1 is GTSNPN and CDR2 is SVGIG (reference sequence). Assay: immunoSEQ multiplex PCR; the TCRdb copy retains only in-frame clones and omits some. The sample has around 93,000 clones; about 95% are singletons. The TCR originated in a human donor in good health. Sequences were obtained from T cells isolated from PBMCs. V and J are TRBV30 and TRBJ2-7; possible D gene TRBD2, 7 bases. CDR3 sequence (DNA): TGTGCCTCCGTGGGGGGGCGACCAACCTACGAGCAGTACTTC. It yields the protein CASVGGRPTYEQYF.